A selection of T cell receptor beta chains follows, all from one sample in a study of OX40 agonist ivuxolimab in advanced cancers. Measured with immunoSEQ multiplex PCR; TCRdb has only the in-frame clones, and not every one. The data show about 42,000 clones, with roughly four fifths seen just once and 2.5% to 3% held by the top ten. The starting material was CD4+ or CD8+ T cells sorted from blood, obtained in a trial of the OX40 agonist ivuxolimab. The source is an adult with an advanced solid tumor such as melanoma, head and neck, liver or kidney cancer. Both conserved end residues are trimmed from each CDR3. Size tells how often a clone was seen (once, few, many) or the class of an expanded clone, and some rows leave it out.

>.|TRBV25-1|TRBJ2-1
ASSEEGGGYNEQF
>.|TRBV30|TRBJ1-1
AWSVVGVNTEAF
>.|TRBV5-6|TRBJ1-5
ASSFGNQPQH
>.|TRBV5-1|TRBJ1-4
ASSTDGQGEKLF
>few|TRBV9|TRBJ2-3
ASSVGWGRSTDTQY
>.|TRBV29-1|TRBJ1-3
SVERERDTIY
>.|TRBV2|TRBJ2-1
ASRLAGGPGYNEQF
>medium-sized|TRBV29-1|TRBJ1-1
SVDAMGVSTEAF
>.|TRBV7-2|TRBJ1-1
ASSRMNTEAF
>.|TRBV6-1|TRBJ1-5
ASNYGGTNQPQH
>.|TRBV2|TRBJ1-4
ASSMYDPGTNEKLF
>.|TRBV7-3|TRBJ1-2
ASSSGQEGGGYT
>once|TRBV5-6|TRBJ1-5
ASSLALGQGGQPQH
>.|TRBV4-1|TRBJ1-1
ASSQVVWTAIMAGYTEAF
>.|TRBV5-1|TRBJ2-1
ASSTSATYNEQF
>.|TRBV18|TRBJ2-1
ASSPVRTDEQF
>.|TRBV5-6|TRBJ2-2
ASSPGGTGELF
>.|TRBV5-1|TRBJ2-6
ASSLLAGSGANVLT
>once|TRBV7-9|TRBJ2-6
ASSFTGAGANVLT
>.|TRBV11-3|TRBJ2-1
ASSLGTNLVEQF
>once|TRBV29-1|TRBJ2-3
SVLSGPDTQY
>.|TRBV4-2|TRBJ2-3
ASSQQGAADTQY
>.|TRBV5-1|TRBJ2-3
ASSLALSSGNPTDTQY
>once|TRBV13|TRBJ1-5
ASSFGDSNQPQH
>.|TRBV11-2|.
ASSPSGYEQY
>medium-sized|TRBV2|TRBJ1-2
ASSGAGGGYT
>.|TRBV19|TRBJ1-4
ASSISGTGVEKLF
>once|TRBV19|TRBJ1-2
ASSKYAGSRFFGYGYT
>.|TRBV7-2|TRBJ1-2
ASSLGPTNYGYT
>.|TRBV21-1|TRBJ1-1
ASSKGSENTEAF
>medium-sized|TRBV7-9|TRBJ2-3
ASRTRGGGGVDTQY
>.|TRBV28|TRBJ2-1
ASSFMWEGRSYNEQF
>.|TRBV29-1|TRBJ2-4
SAEALAKNIQY
>.|TRBV5-1|TRBJ2-1
ASSLDLLSYNEQF
>.|TRBV30|TRBJ2-7
AWSVGLAGLYEQY
>.|TRBV5-4|TRBJ2-3
ASSLPGTSTDTQY
>few|TRBV7-2|TRBJ1-6
ASSLNYLVSPLH
>medium-sized|TRBV10-2|TRBJ2-7
ASSEFTSESSYEQY
>.|TRBV7-2|TRBJ2-3
ASSFQGLAGTDTQY
>.|TRBV6-6|TRBJ1-2
ASSSQVNYGYT
>few|TRBV9|TRBJ1-3
ASSVGFSTGNTIY
>few|TRBV11-3|TRBJ1-4
ASSSGGLGGSNEKLF
>once|TRBV5-4|TRBJ2-1
ASSLRTSGVDEQF
>.|TRBV5-1|TRBJ1-2
ASSSLSTGGVYGYT
>.|TRBV10-2|TRBJ2-1
ASSSGLRSSYNEQF
>.|TRBV6-1|TRBJ2-7
ASSEVAGDYYEQY
>.|TRBV6-5|TRBJ1-1
ASSYSPALNTEAF
>.|TRBV5-5|TRBJ1-5
ASSPGSGQGNQPQH
>.|TRBV4-1|TRBJ2-7
ASSRLGRGGYEQY
>.|TRBV9|TRBJ2-2
ASSVATFTGELF
>.|TRBV7-7|TRBJ2-1
ASSPGGGQYNEQF
>.|TRBV5-1|TRBJ2-3
ASSSSLGIDTQY
>.|TRBV7-9|TRBJ2-1
ASSPPRSVNEQF
>.|TRBV29-1|TRBJ2-2
SVMPKMNTGELF
>few|TRBV7-9|TRBJ2-1
ASSLLAGSYNEQF
>few|TRBV10-3|TRBJ2-1
AISDDGLADEQF
>.|TRBV6-1|TRBJ2-3
ASSELAGADTQY
>.|TRBV7-3|TRBJ2-2
ASSLRPNTGELF
>once|TRBV9|TRBJ2-5
ASSVASSGGETQY
>once|TRBV7-2|TRBJ1-1
ASSPQGVTEAF